Below, 18 T cell receptor beta chains from the same sample are listed, as sequenced in a study of identifying expanded T cells in peripheral blood. Data came from immunoSEQ multiplex PCR; TCRdb stores just in-frame clones and leaves some out. The sample consists of about 100,000 clones, over 70% of them appearing once. Sequenced material: blood. The receptors stem from a person between 18 and 69 years old in good health.

V and J are TRBV2 and TRBJ2-1; TRBD2 aligns across 7 bases. The CDR3 loop spans 11 amino acids. After removal of 6 bases from V and 15 bases from J, the junction contained 8 bases not matched to a gene. Germline V gene data show CDR1 as SNHLY and CDR2 as FYNNEI. CDR3 region: CASSELASGFF. The CDR3 DNA reads as TGTGCCAGCAGCGAATTGGCTAGCGGGTTCTTC.

This clone occurred once. This chain joins TRBV5-6 and TRBJ2-7; the match to TRBD2 covers 8 bases. Germline V gene lookup returns CDR1 SGHDT and CDR2 YYEEEE. The ends lost 0 bases at V and 5 bases at J; junction bases unmatched: 7. CDR3 length equals 15 residues. The CDR3: CASSLALAGFHEQYF. CDR3 DNA: TGTGCCAGCAGCTTGGCCCTAGCGGGTTTCCACGAGCAGTACTTC.

The chain employs TRBV5-4 and TRBJ2-3; D gene uncertain. Trimming stripped 3 bases from V and 3 bases from J, with 11 bases between. The CDR3 is 14 residues long. Germline V gene sequence: CDR1 SGHNT, CDR2 YYREEE (reference sequence). The CDR3 nucleotides are TGTGCCAGCAGCTCAGTCGAGCAGACAGATACGCAGTATTTT. Translation: CASSSVEQTDTQYF.

A single count supports this clone. This rearrangement joins TRBV14 to TRBJ2-1, with TRBD2 as a possible D gene (5 bases). This CDR3 has 17 residues. Germline V gene sequence: CDR1 SGHDN, CDR2 FVKESK. Trimming left V 5 bases short and J 0 bases short, with 17 bases between. The CDR3 loop reads CASSARKDWSSYNEQFF. CDR3 DNA sequence: TGTGCCAGCAGCGCCCGAAAGGACTGGAGCTCCTACAATGAGCAGTTCTTC.

The chain links TRBV5-1 to TRBJ1-5; tentative D call: TRBD1 (5 bases). CDR1 SGHRS and CDR2 YFSETQ come from the germline V gene. V gave up 6 bases and J gave up 0 bases, with 10 bases separating them. CDR3 length equals 14 residues. DNA of the CDR3: TGCGCCAGCAAGGAAGGGGTTAGCAATCAGCCCCAGCATTTT. Translated, it gives CASKEGVSNQPQHF.

V usage is TRBV7-9 and J usage is TRBJ1-1, with 10 positions matching TRBD1. CDR1 and CDR2 (germline): SEHNR, FQNEAQ (reference sequence). The length of the CDR3 is 14 residues. V was clipped by 4 bases and J by 4 bases; unmatched bases: 3. Here the CDR3 DNA reads TGTGCCAGCAGCTCTTGGACAGGGGGCACTGAAGCTTTCTTT. This codes for CASSSWTGGTEAFF.

This clone was recorded a few times. The V gene is TRBV30, the J gene TRBJ1-5, with TRBD1 identical over 10 bases. Losses at the gene ends were 4 bases for V and 2 bases for J; bases not matched to a gene: 2. CDR1 and CDR2 from the germline V gene are GTSNPN and SVGIG (reference sequence). This CDR3 has 14 amino acids. The chain's CDR3 is CAWKGTGGNQPQHF. Here the CDR3 DNA reads TGTGCCTGGAAAGGGACAGGGGGCAATCAGCCCCAGCATTTT.

V usage is TRBV7-3 and J usage is TRBJ2-2; D possibly corresponds to TRBD2 (5 bases). This CDR3 is built from 13 residues. The V end lost 5 bases, the J end lost 6 bases, and 10 bases lay between the germline ends. Germline lookup yields CDR1 SGHTA and CDR2 FQGTGA. This chain's CDR3 is CASSLLVSGELFF. As DNA, the CDR3 is TGTGCCAGCAGCCTACTAGTCTCCGGGGAGCTGTTTTTT.

The chain carries TRBV7-9 and TRBJ1-2; 7 bases map to TRBD1. V shed 4 bases, J shed 4 bases, and the junction held 3 bases outside the gene matches. The CDR3 totals 13 residues. Germline V gene lookup returns CDR1 SEHNR and CDR2 FQNEAQ (reference sequence). CDR3 sequence reads: CASSSGQTYGYTF. The CDR3 DNA sequence: TGTGCCAGCAGCTCGGGACAGACCTATGGCTACACCTTC.

Only a few counts were recorded for this clone. The chain couples TRBV5-1 to TRBJ2-4; unclear D gene. There are 14 residues in the CDR3. Germline V gene sequence: CDR1 SGHRS, CDR2 YFSETQ. V lost 2 bases to trimming and J lost 0 bases, with 6 bases between them. CDR3 sequence reads: CASSLNLAKNIQYF. The CDR3 DNA reads as TGCGCCAGCAGCTTAAATTTAGCCAAAAACATTCAGTACTTC.

This clone was found a few times. This chain links TRBV6-1 with TRBJ1-5; the D is unclear. This CDR3 has 15 residues. Trimming took 1 base from V and 1 from J, leaving 8 bases between them. Germline CDR1 and CDR2: MNHNS and SASEGT. As DNA, the CDR3 is TGTGCCAGCAGTGAAGTGGGGATGAGCAATCAGCCCCAGCATTTT. Translation: CASSEVGMSNQPQHF.

This clone was detected a few times. The J gene is TRBJ1-1, the V gene TRBV7-6, with D unclear. V lost 5 bases, J lost 5 bases, and 12 bases lay in between. This CDR3 spans 13 amino acids. Germline V gives CDR1 SGHVS, CDR2 FNYEAQ. In DNA, the CDR3 is TGTGCCAGCAGCCACCTCGTGGAGACTGAAGCTTTCTTT. Protein product: CASSHLVETEAFF.

This clone is medium-sized. The V call is TRBV7-9, the J call TRBJ1-2; TRBD1 matches at 7 bases. CDR3 length: 13 residues. The germline V gene encodes CDR1 SEHNR and CDR2 FQNEAQ (reference sequence). V dropped 5 bases and J dropped 4; count of bases not matched to a gene: 4. For the CDR3, the DNA is TGTGCCAGCAGCCCGACAGGGATCTATGGCTACACCTTC. This codes for CASSPTGIYGYTF.

DNA for the CDR3: TGTGCCAGCAGTTTAAGAGGTGCTGGGGAAAATGGCTACACCTTC. Protein product: CASSLRGAGENGYTF. This sequence joins TRBV27 and TRBJ1-2; the D is unclear. Per the germline V gene, CDR1 is MNHEY and CDR2 is SMNVEV (reference sequence). V lost 2 bases and J lost 6, with 16 bases in between. The CDR3 spans 15 residues.

This chain uses TRBV6-6 with TRBJ1-1, with D unclear. Germline values: CDR1 MNHNY, CDR2 SVGAGI (reference sequence). Trimming stripped 5 bases from V and 3 bases from J, with 10 bases between. This CDR3 is built from 13 residues. The CDR3 here is CASSQKGYTEAFF. The CDR3 DNA sequence: TGTGCCAGCAGTCAAAAGGGATACACTGAAGCTTTCTTT.

The rearrangement uses TRBV5-4 and TRBJ2-3; no clear D. Between the trimmed V and J ends, which lost 0 bases and 7 bases, there was a span of 3 bases. The CDR3 has 11 residues. Looked up from germline, CDR1 is SGHNT and CDR2 is YYREEE (reference sequence). In DNA, the CDR3 is TGTGCCAGCAGCTTGGTAAATACGCAGTATTTT. It encodes CASSLVNTQYF.

The V gene is TRBV6-1, the J gene TRBJ1-5; D possibly corresponds to TRBD1 (5 bases). The V end was cut by 0 bases, the J end by 6 bases, with 12 bases between. CDR1 and CDR2 from the germline V gene are MNHNS and SASEGT. CDR3 length equals 15 residues. The CDR3 loop reads CASSEAGGVGQPQHF. The CDR3 DNA follows: TGTGCCAGCAGTGAAGCGGGGGGGGTGGGTCAGCCCCAGCATTTT.

This chain connects TRBV30 to TRBJ1-3; D unresolved. V gave up 2 bases and J gave up 1 base, with 6 bases separating them. The CDR3 covers 13 residues. Germline V gives CDR1 GTSNPN, CDR2 SVGIG (reference sequence). This CDR3 reads CAWSSGSGNTIYF. In nucleotides, the CDR3 is TGTGCCTGGAGTTCTGGGTCTGGAAACACCATATATTTT. The complete variable domain, with remaining parts taken from reference TRBV30 and TRBJ1-3, reads SQTIHQWPATLVQPVGSPLSLECTVEGTSNPNLYWYRQAAGRGLQLLFYSVGIGQISSEVPQNLSASRPQDRQFILSSKKLLLSDSGFYLCAWSSGSGNTIYFGEGSWLTVV.